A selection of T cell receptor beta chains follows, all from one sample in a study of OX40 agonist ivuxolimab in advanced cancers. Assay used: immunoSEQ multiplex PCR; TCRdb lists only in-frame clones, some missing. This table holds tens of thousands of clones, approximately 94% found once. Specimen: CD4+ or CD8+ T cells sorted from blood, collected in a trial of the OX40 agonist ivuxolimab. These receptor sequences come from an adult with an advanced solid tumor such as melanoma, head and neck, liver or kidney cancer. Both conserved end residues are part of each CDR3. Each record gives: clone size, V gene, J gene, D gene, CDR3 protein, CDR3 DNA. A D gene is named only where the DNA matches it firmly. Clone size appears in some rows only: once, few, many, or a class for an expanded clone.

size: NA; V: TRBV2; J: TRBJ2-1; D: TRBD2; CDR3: CASSESSGGQNEQFF; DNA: TGTGCCAGCAGTGAGTCTAGCGGGGGGCAGAATGAGCAGTTCTTC
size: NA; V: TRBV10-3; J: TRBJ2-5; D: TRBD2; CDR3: CAISGRASGEETQYF; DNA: TGTGCCATCAGTGGTAGGGCTAGCGGGGAAGAGACCCAGTACTTC
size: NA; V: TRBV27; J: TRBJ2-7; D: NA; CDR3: CASRGRVAYEQYF; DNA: TGTGCCAGCAGAGGCAGGGTGGCCTACGAGCAGTACTTC
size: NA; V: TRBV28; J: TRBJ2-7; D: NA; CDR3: CASTKDYEQYF; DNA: TGTGCCAGCACCAAGGACTACGAGCAGTACTTC
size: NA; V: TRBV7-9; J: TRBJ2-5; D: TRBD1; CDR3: CASSSTPRDRYF; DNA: TGTGCCAGCAGCTCCACTCCCCGGGACAGGTACTTC
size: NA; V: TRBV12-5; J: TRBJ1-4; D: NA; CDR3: CASGGDHEKLFF; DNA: TGTGCTAGTGGTGGTGACCACGAAAAACTGTTTTTT
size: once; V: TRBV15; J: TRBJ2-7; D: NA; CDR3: CATSRAYEQYF; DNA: TGTGCCACCAGCAGAGCTTACGAGCAGTACTTC
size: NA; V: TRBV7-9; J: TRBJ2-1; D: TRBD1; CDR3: CASSLTQDRVRKFF; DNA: TGTGCCAGCAGCTTAACCCAGGACAGGGTACGAAAGTTCTTC
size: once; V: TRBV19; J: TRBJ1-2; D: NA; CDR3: CASSMLDSSGDYTF; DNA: TGTGCCAGTAGTATGTTAGACAGCTCAGGGGACTACACCTTC
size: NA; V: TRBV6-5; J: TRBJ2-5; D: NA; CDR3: CASSYDGGAETQYF; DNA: TGTGCCAGCAGTTATGACGGTGGGGCAGAGACCCAGTACTTC
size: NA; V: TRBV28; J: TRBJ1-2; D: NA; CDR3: CATERVGSNTCSF; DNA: TGTGCCACCGAGAGGGTAGGGTCGAACACGTGCTCCTTC
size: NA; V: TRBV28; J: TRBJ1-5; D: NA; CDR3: CASSLPQLQPQHF; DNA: TGTGCCAGCAGTCTCCCCCAATTGCAGCCCCAGCATTTT
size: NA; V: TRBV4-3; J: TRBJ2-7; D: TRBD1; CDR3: CASSQGQGQTYEQYF; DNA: TGCGCCAGCAGCCAAGGACAGGGACAGACCTACGAGCAGTACTTC
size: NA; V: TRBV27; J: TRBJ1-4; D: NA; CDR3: CASSLDGQRGSEKLFF; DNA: TGTGCCAGCAGTTTAGATGGACAGCGGGGGAGTGAAAAACTGTTTTTT
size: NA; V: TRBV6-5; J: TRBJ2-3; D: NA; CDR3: CASRFTDTQYF; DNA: TGTGCCAGCAGGTTCACAGATACGCAGTATTTT
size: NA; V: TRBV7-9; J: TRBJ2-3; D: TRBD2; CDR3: CASSLTSAGTDTQYF; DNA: TGTGCCAGCAGCTTAACTAGCGCAGGCACAGATACGCAGTATTTT
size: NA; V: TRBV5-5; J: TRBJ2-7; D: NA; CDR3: CASSLAGTGFSYEQYF; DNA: TGTGCCAGCAGCTTGGCTGGGACGGGGTTCTCCTACGAGCAGTACTTC
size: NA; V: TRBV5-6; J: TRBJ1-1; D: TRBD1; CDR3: CASSFGTGDWNTEAFF; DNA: TGTGCCAGCAGCTTTGGGACAGGGGATTGGAACACTGAAGCTTTCTTT
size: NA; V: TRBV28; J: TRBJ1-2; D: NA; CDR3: CASRSREGVGYGYTF; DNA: TGTGCCAGCAGGTCACGAGAGGGGGTCGGCTATGGCTACACCTTC
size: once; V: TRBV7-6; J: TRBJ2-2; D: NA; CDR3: CASETINTGELFF; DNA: TGTGCCAGCGAGACCATTAACACTGGGGAGCTGTTTTTT
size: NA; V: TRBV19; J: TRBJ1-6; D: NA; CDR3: CASLQGNGSPLHF; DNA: TGTGCCAGTTTACAGGGAAACGGATCACCCCTCCACTTT
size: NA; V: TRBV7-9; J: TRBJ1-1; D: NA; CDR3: CASSPRSAFMNTEAFF; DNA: TGTGCCAGCAGCCCACGGTCAGCCTTTATGAACACTGAAGCTTTCTTT
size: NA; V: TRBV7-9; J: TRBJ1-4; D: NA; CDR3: CASSLVVGGNEKLFF; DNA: TGTGCCAGCAGCTTAGTGGTGGGGGGAAATGAAAAACTGTTTTTT
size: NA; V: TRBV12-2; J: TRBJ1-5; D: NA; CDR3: CASRQSYSNQPQHF; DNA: TGTGCAAGTCGCCAGAGTTATAGCAATCAGCCCCAGCATTTT
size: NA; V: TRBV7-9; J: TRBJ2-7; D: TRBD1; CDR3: CASSPGTGGTYEQYF; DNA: TGTGCCAGCAGCCCAGGGACAGGGGGAACCTACGAGCAGTACTTC
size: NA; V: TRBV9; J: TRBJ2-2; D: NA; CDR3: CASSATLTGELFF; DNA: TGTGCCAGCAGCGCCACCCTCACCGGGGAGCTGTTTTTT
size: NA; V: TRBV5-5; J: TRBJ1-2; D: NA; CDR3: CASSSASRGYGYTF; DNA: TGTGCCAGCAGCTCGGCCTCGCGCGGCTATGGCTACACCTTC
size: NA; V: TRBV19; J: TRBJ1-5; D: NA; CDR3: CASSIWGADNQPQHF; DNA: TGTGCCAGTAGTATATGGGGGGCCGACAATCAGCCCCAGCATTTT
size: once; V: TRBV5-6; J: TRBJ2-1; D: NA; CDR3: CASSLAVRVVF; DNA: TGTGCCAGCAGCTTGGCTGTGAGGGTGGTCTTC
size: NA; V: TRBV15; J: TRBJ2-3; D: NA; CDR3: CATSSETRASTDTQYF; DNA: TGTGCCACCAGCAGCGAGACAAGGGCTAGCACAGATACGCAGTATTTT
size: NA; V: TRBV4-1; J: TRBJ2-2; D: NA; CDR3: CASSQVGATGELFF; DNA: TGCGCCAGCAGCCAAGTGGGAGCCACCGGGGAGCTGTTTTTT
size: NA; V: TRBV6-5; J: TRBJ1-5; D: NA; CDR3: CASSYTGLGNQPQHF; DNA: TGTGCCAGCAGTTACACAGGGCTAGGCAATCAGCCCCAGCATTTT
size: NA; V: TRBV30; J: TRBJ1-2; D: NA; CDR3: CAYDRDNNYGYTF; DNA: TGTGCCTACGACCGGGACAATAACTATGGCTACACCTTC
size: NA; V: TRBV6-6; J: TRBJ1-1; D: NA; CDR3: CASRVQQDNTEAFF; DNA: TGTGCCAGCAGGGTACAGCAAGACAACACTGAAGCTTTCTTT
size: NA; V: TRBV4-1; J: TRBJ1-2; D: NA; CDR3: CASSQDRGENYGYTF; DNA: TGCGCCAGCAGCCAAGATCGGGGAGAGAACTATGGCTACACCTTC
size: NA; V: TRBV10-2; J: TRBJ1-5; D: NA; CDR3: CASSRVLEGDQPQHF; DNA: TGCGCCAGCAGCCGAGTGCTCGAGGGGGATCAGCCCCAGCATTTT
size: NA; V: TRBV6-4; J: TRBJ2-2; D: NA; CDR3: CASIPGELFF; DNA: TGTGCCAGCATACCCGGGGAGCTGTTTTTT
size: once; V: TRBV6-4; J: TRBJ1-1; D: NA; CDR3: CASSGEGNTEAFF; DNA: TGTGCCAGCAGTGGGGAGGGGAACACTGAAGCTTTCTTT
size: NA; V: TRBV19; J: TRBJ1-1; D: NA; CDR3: CASSYTMNTEAFF; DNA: TGTGCCAGTAGTTACACGATGAACACTGAAGCTTTCTTT
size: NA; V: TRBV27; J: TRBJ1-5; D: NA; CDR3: CASSPRGQPQHF; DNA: TGTGCCAGCAGTCCCAGGGGTCAGCCCCAGCATTTT
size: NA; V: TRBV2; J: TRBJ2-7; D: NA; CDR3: CASSWTSTYEQYF; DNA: TGTGCCAGCAGTTGGACTTCGACCTACGAGCAGTACTTC
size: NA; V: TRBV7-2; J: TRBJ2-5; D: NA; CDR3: CASSFPETQYF; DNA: TGTGCCAGCAGCTTCCCGGAGACCCAGTACTTC
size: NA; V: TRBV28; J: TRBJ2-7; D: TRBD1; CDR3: CASSLVTGGTYEQYF; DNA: TGTGCCAGCAGTCTAGTGACAGGGGGGACCTACGAGCAGTACTTC
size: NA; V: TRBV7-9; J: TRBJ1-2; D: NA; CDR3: CASRPGPVDYGYTF; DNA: TGTGCCAGCAGACCTGGACCGGTAGACTATGGCTACACCTTC
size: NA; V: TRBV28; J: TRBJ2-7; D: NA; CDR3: CASSSPGSRYSYEQYF; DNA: TGTGCCAGCAGTTCTCCCGGGAGTCGTTACTCCTACGAGCAGTACTTC
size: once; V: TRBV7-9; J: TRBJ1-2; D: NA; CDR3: CASSPLEMTSRGKDYGYTF; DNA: TGTGCCAGCAGCCCTCTCGAGATGACAAGCCGAGGGAAAGACTATGGCTACACCTTC
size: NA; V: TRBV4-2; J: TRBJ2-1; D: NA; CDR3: CASSQEEGSDEQFF; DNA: TGTGCCAGCAGCCAAGAGGAGGGTAGCGATGAGCAGTTCTTC
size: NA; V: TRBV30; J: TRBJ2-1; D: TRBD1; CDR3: CAWTRQGTYNEQFF; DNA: TGTGCCTGGACTCGACAGGGGACCTACAATGAGCAGTTCTTC
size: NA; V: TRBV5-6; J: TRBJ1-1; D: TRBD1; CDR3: CASSLGGQGSWTEAFF; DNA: TGTGCCAGCAGCTTGGGCGGACAGGGATCGTGGACTGAAGCTTTCTTT
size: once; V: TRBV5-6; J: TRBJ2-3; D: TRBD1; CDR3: CASSSGQVLITDTQYF; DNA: TGTGCCAGCAGCTCGGGACAGGTCCTTATCACAGATACGCAGTATTTT
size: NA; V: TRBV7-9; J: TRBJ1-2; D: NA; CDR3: CASTLGAANYGYTF; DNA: TGTGCCAGCACCTTAGGGGCAGCTAACTATGGCTACACCTTC
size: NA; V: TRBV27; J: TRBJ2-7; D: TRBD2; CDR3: CASSLGRERAIYEQYF; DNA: TGTGCCAGCAGTTTAGGGAGGGAGCGGGCGATCTACGAGCAGTACTTC
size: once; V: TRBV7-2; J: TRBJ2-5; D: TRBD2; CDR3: CASSLAGGYETQYF; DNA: TGTGCCAGCAGCTTGGCGGGAGGTTACGAGACCCAGTACTTC
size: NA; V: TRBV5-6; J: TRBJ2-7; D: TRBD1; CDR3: CASSPGQGGYEQYF; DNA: TGTGCCAGCAGCCCGGGACAGGGGGGGTACGAGCAGTACTTC
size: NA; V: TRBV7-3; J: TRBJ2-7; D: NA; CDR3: CASSLYGAQGYEQYF; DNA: TGTGCCAGCAGCCTCTATGGCGCACAGGGCTACGAGCAGTACTTC
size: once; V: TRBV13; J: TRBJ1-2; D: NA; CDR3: CASSLGGSNYGYTF; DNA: TGTGCCAGCAGCTTAGGTGGATCAAACTATGGCTACACCTTC
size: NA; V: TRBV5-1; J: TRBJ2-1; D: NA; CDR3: CASSFEYNEQFF; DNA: TGCGCCAGCAGCTTCGAATACAATGAGCAGTTCTTC